There are many counts of the clone carrying this T cell receptor beta chain. No antigen is known for it. Trimming cost V 3 bases and J 1 base, with 12 bases left between them. CDR1 and CDR2 (germline): LGHNA, YSLEER. This CDR3 contains 15 residues. This entry comes from a study of regulatory T cells in long-lasting Graves disease. Study-level results: Those with persistent Graves' had less TCR diversity than newly diagnosed patients.

Time point given: newly diagnosed GD, antithyroid drugs for less than 3 months. Preparation of the TCR library used RNA extracted from PBMCs. Building of the TCR beta libraries involved iRepertoire HTBI primers and Arm-PCR of CDR3 regions. Each CDR3 protein is one row after TCRdb ran MiXCR on the multiplex PCR reads. Of around 320,000 distinct CDR3 sequences in the sample, 16% were seen once. The same sample was also used in a study of T cells in Graves' hyperthyroidism and ophthalmopathy.

The gene calls are TRBV4-3 and TRBJ2-5; D tentatively reads TRBD1 or TRBD2 (5 bases each). The source was peripheral blood mononuclear cells (PBMCs), collected at new diagnosis, from a patient treated with antithyroid drugs. The TCR sequence derives from a man aged 40-50 years with Graves disease. CDR3 region: CASSHTRGFQETQYF. CDR3 DNA: TGCGCCAGCAGCCATACGAGGGGTTTCCAAGAGACCCAGTACTTC.